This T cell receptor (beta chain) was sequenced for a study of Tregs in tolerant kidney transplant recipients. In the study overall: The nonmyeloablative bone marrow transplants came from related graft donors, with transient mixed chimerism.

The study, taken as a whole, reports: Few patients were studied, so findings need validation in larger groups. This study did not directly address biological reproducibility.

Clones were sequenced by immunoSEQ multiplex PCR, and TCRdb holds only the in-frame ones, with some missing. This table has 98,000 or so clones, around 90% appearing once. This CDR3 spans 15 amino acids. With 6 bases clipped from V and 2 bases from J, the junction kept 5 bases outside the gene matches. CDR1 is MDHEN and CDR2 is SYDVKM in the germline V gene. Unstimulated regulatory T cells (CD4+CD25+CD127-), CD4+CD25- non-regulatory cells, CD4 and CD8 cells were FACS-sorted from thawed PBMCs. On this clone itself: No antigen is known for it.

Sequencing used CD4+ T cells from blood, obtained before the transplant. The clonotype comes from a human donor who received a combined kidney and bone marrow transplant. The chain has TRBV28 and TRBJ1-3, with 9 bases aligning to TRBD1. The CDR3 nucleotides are TGTGCCAGCAGAAATGGACAGGGGACTGGAAACACCATATATTTT. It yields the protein CASRNGQGTGNTIYF.